The source of this T cell receptor (beta chain) is a study of vaccination and CD4 T cells after COVID-19. Study information: In culture, cells were exposed to overlapping spike peptides from SARS-CoV-2, HCoV-NL63, HCoV-OC43 and HCoV-229E.

CDR3 size: 12 residues. Germline CDR1 is MDHEN and CDR2 is SYDVKM. V trimming: 5 bases; J trimming: 11 bases; junction bases outside the gene matches: 4. The study sequenced cultured CD4+ T cell DNA using the Oncomine TCR Beta short-read assay. Using the QIAamp micro DNA kit, genomic DNA was extracted from the CD4+ T cells that had been cultured. One entry per CDR3 protein, called by TCRdb with MiXCR from the PCR reads. The data contain nearly 15,000 distinct CDR3 sequences, about 55% of them seen just once; the ten biggest clones take up around 4.2%. There are a few counts of this clonotype. What it binds is not known. The treatment is: approximately nine-day PBMC culture with coronavirus spike peptide pools or control peptides (ViraFEST assay). Antigen-specific T cells were expanded with peptide pools by ViraFEST, and TCRs were then sequenced.

The sequence was collected from a human donor who had recovered from COVID-19. V usage is TRBV28 and J usage is TRBJ1-4, with 8 bases fitting TRBD1. The sample in question was CD4+ T cells from blood, cultured in vitro, obtained before SARS-CoV-2 vaccination. Here the CDR3 reads CASSTTGGKLFF. The CDR3 DNA reads TGTGCCAGCAGTACTACAGGGGGGAAACTGTTTTTT.